The sequence of this T cell receptor beta chain was determined in a study of T cell responses to AZD1222 COVID-19 vaccine. General study points: Donors were chiefly white British, with a greater number of females, and clonal diversity was perhaps underestimated.

This table comes from immunoSEQ multiplex PCR, and its TCRdb copy is limited to in-frame clones, with some not included. Altogether around 90,000 clones are present, 90% to 95% being singletons, with the ten largest covering roughly 5%. On this clone: Its specificity is unknown.

Germline V gene lookup returns CDR1 MNHNS and CDR2 SASEGT. The CDR3 covers 16 residues. V gave up 3 bases and J gave up 0 bases, with 13 bases separating them. Specimen: peripheral blood, collected on day 0 of MenACWY control vaccination. The rearrangement uses TRBV6-1 and TRBJ2-3; possible D gene TRBD2, 6 bases. This clonotype was obtained from an adult in good health. The CDR3 here is CASSDDSGPSTDTQYF. In nucleotides, the CDR3 is TGTGCCAGCAGTGACGATAGCGGACCTAGCACAGATACGCAGTATTTT.